The sequence of this T cell receptor beta chain was determined in a study of blood T cell repertoires in COVID-19. Study as a whole: T cells, B-cell-depleted T cells, or PBMCs provided the cDNA or gDNA that served as material.

Using immunoSEQ multiplex PCR, the repertoire was profiled, and TCRdb retains in-frame clones only, with some absent. The table lists approximately 180,000 clones, 89% of them singletons. Germline CDR1 SQVTM, CDR2 ANQGSEA. V was clipped by 6 bases and J by 7 bases; unmatched bases: 6. There are 13 residues in the CDR3. Source material: PBMCs or T cells enriched from blood (not recorded which). J is TRBJ2-1 and V is TRBV29-1, with 10 nucleotides matching TRBD1. This clonotype was obtained from a woman aged 40 to 50 with acute COVID-19. The DNA of the CDR3 is TGCAGCGTCGCACGACAGGGGGCGAATGAGCAGTTCTTC. It specifies CSVARQGANEQFF.